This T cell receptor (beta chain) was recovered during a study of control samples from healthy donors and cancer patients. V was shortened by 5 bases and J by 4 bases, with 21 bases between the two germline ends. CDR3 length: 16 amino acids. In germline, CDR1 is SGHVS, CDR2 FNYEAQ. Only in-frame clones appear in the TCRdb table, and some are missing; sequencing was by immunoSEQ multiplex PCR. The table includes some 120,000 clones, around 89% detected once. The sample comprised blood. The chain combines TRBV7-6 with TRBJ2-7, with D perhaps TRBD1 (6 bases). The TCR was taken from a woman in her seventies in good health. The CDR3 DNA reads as TGTGCCAGCAGCGGAGAGACAGGTCCCACCTCTTACGAGCAGTACTTC. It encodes CASSGETGPTSYEQYF.